This T cell receptor (beta chain) was profiled in a study of MAIT cells during Salmonella Paratyphi A infection listed by TCRdb under 2017. For the study in its entirety: A single dose of 1-5x10^3 CFU of S. Paratyphi A strain NVGH308 was swallowed by adult volunteers aged 18 to 60. Starting at diagnosis, diagnosed volunteers were given ciprofloxacin 500 mg twice a day for 14 days.

The paper's findings and limits, for the study overall: MAIT TRBV usage was oligoclonal, favouring TRBV20 and TRBV6, and appeared unchanged by infection. Compared with healthy controls, diagnosed volunteers had more expansion or contraction among the top five MAIT clonotypes (roughly 0.56 versus 0.12), suggesting that infection reshaped the repertoire. Although the availability of volunteer samples limited sample sizes, the sizes were judged adequate for detecting differences between groups. The space taken up by over-represented MAIT clonotypes dropped significantly from baseline to mid-infection (about 0.15 to 0.097), while post-infection showed no significant difference.

The germline V gene provides CDR1 MNHEY and CDR2 SVGEGT. V is clipped by 2 bases and J by 4 bases, and the sequence between their germline boundaries is 9 bases long. Spanning cysteine to phenylalanine, the CDR3 consists of 15 amino acids. Only the CDR3 portion is preserved as DNA: 45 bases, with reading frame beginning at the first base. This specimen's time point label, per the study, means: before S. Paratyphi A challenge (baseline). MAIT cells were defined as Valpha7.2+ CD161+ T cells and identified and sorted by flow cytometry. In 6 or 7 volunteers who developed enteric fever after controlled oral challenge with live Salmonella Paratyphi A, circulating MAIT cell TCRbeta repertoires were profiled over time. Each diagnosed volunteer contributed MAIT cell samples at pre-infection, mid-infection and post-infection timepoints. A diagnosis of enteric fever was based on Paratyphi A bacteremia and/or a persistent fever above 38 degrees C that lasted longer than 12 hours. Challenged volunteers were diagnosed with infection between day 4 and day 7 after challenge. Between roughly 4,500 and 11,000 MAIT cells per sample were sorted directly into RNAqueous-Micro lysis buffer for RNA extraction. Lymphoprep gradient centrifugation was used to isolate peripheral blood mononuclear cells from blood samples and leukocyte cones. Cells were sorted on either a BD FACSAria Fusion or a BD FACSAria III sorter.

In this sample, this clonotype turned up many times. The target of this receptor is not known. Per-nucleotide qualities are absent, and no much larger clonotype sits a single base away. The library was generated by 5' RACE. TCRbeta was amplified in two PCR rounds using Phusion High-Fidelity polymerase, and the primers carried sample-specific barcodes. TCRbeta libraries were generated by template-switch cDNA synthesis with SMARTScribe reverse transcriptase and a TRBC-specific primer. The barcoded samples were pooled and then prepared using the NEBNext Ultra DNA Library Prep Kit for Illumina. The libraries were sequenced on an Illumina MiSeq using the MiSeq reagent kit v2, 300 cycles. On the authors' methods: Reads were demultiplexed by barcode with Jemultiplexer and were aligned with MiTCR using default parameters. VDJtools filtered out non-functional sequences; clonotypes were defined by amino acid sequence, with frequencies based on assigned sequence reads. Clonal space homeostasis binned clonotypes by frequency as over-represented (0.05-1), large, medium and small. Starting from the raw public reads, TCRdb applied fastp trimming at Q25, assembled clones with MiXCR and retained in-frame beta chains. Each CDR3 protein appears once, grouped with its most common genes and DNA. These V and J calls rely on TCRdb rather than the paper's analysis. The sample table contains over 850 distinct CDR3 sequences; only one count was recorded for around a quarter of them. The ten largest make up under 55% of the sample.

The clonotype was recovered from a person between 18 and 75 years old who was deliberately infected with Salmonella Paratyphi A in a paratyphoid fever challenge study. The input for sequencing was MAIT cells from blood, taken at the first sampling point of the challenge study. The rearrangement combines TRBV6-2 or TRBV6-3 with TRBJ2-6, with the D gene tentatively TRBD1 or TRBD2, based on 5 matching bases in each. The nucleotide sequence is TGTGCCAGCAGTTACGAGGGGCCCGGGGCCAACGTCCTGACTTTC. Translated, this is CASSYEGPGANVLTF.